This TCR beta chain was sequenced in a study of cytomegalovirus exposure and HLA in healthy donors. General study points: The CMV antigen specificity of a few CMV-associated chains was confirmed through in vitro analysis. About 90% or about 30% of the time was how often most TCR beta V segments were productive, according to an earlier analysis. The authors assumed roughly uniform sequencing depth across donors for presence/absence analyses.

As for this clone: Its matching antigen is unknown.

Germline CDR1 reads MDHEN; CDR2 reads SYDVKM. V dropped 4 bases and J dropped 7 bases, with 17 bases sitting between them. The CDR3 sequence is 15 residues long. Vbeta (60) and Jbeta (13) primers were used in the PCR. The method was immunoSEQ multiplex PCR; TCRdb's version includes in-frame clones alone and lacks a portion of them. The sample has 150,000 to 170,000 clones; 80% are singletons. V gene TRBV28 combines with J gene TRBJ2-1; D might be TRBD2 (6 bases). The source of this sequence is a young man in good health and CMV-seropositive. The sample consisted of PBMCs. In DNA, the CDR3 is TGTGCCAGCAGTTCGACTAGAACGGAAAGGAATGAGCAGTTCTTC. Its protein product is CASSSTRTERNEQFF.